This TCR beta chain was captured in a study of cytomegalovirus exposure and HLA in healthy donors. The sample holds one count of this clone. Its antigen is still unknown. This CDR3 is also generated by other DNA sequences in the sample. Per germline, CDR1 LNHNV and CDR2 YYDKDF (reference sequence). The CDR3 totals 20 residues. After removal of 4 bases from V and 4 bases from J, the junction contained 16 bases not matched to a gene. PCR was performed using 60 Vbeta and 13 Jbeta primers. Measured with immunoSEQ multiplex PCR; TCRdb has only the in-frame clones, and not every one. The table lists 150,000 or so clones, roughly 80% of them singletons. Study-wide points: In a later analysis, at a false discovery rate of 0.05, under 20,000 TCR beta sequences were associated with HLA alleles. Prediction of most subjects' HLA-A and HLA-B alleles by TCR beta sequences was reportedly accurate.

Sequenced input: PBMCs. The TCR comes from a man aged 35 to 55 in good health and CMV-seropositive. The genes are TRBV15 and TRBJ2-6, with TRBD2 matching over 10 bases. CDR3 region: CATSTGTGLAEGGGANVLTF. The CDR3 bases are TGTGCCACCAGCACCGGGACAGGACTAGCGGAGGGTGGCGGGGCCAACGTCCTGACTTTC.